The present T cell receptor (beta chain) was sequenced within a study of blood T cell repertoires in COVID-19. On the study more broadly: The samples span acute and convalescent COVID-19 from the United States, Italy and Spain.

Per the original methods: Nucleated cell number was recorded as an estimate derived from reference gene primer amplification. The protocol was immunoSEQ multiplex PCR, while the TCRdb copy is restricted to in-frame clones and leaves out a portion. D and trimming come from the DNA, and the V and J calls and clone size come from that table. The repertoire includes fewer than 70,000 clones, 89% of them detected once, and around 8.7% sits in the top ten. The germline gives CDR1 SGDLS, CDR2 YYNGEE. V shed 0 bases and J shed 1 base, with 19 bases lying between them. This CDR3 comprises 18 residues. The chain couples TRBV9 to TRBJ1-1; TRBD1 might be the D (5 bases). Sequencing used peripheral blood. The receptor was isolated from a man between 50 and 59 years old with active COVID-19. CDR3 nucleotides: TGTGCCAGCAGCGTAGTAATTGACAGCGAGACCGGGAACACTGAAGCTTTCTTT. Its translation: CASSVVIDSETGNTEAFF.